These T cell receptor beta chains were read from a single sample in a study of shared clonotypes between healthy human individuals. Here immunoSEQ multiplex PCR was the method, and the copy in TCRdb shows in-frame clones only, minus some. The table shows approximately 640,000 clones, with around 91% occurring only once. The sample consisted of memory CD8+ T cells from PBMCs. The source is a man aged 18 to 29 in good health. Some clones in this sample may be carry-over from other donors' samples. The CDR3 runs from the conserved cysteine through the conserved F or W. D genes are given only for firm matches. The size field is filled for only some rows; it gives once, few, many or a size class.

J	size	D	V	CDR3	DNA
TRBJ2-5	once	.	TRBV19	CASSIGVDRSQETQYF	TGTGCCAGTAGTATAGGGGTCGACAGGAGCCAAGAGACCCAGTACTTC
TRBJ2-7	.	TRBD2	TRBV7-9	CASSWREGLRGEQYF	TGTGCCAGCAGCTGGAGGGAGGGCCTACGTGGGGAGCAGTACTTC
TRBJ2-3	.	.	TRBV5-1	CASSLVRGLAPDTQYF	TGCGCCAGCAGCTTGGTAAGGGGGTTGGCCCCAGATACGCAGTATTTT
TRBJ2-1	.	TRBD1	TRBV4-3	CASSQLTGVYNEQFF	TGCGCCAGCAGCCAGCTCACAGGGGTCTACAATGAGCAGTTCTTC
TRBJ2-3	.	.	TRBV4-1	CASSQAGLSTDTQYF	TGCGCCAGCAGCCAGGCGGGACTTAGCACAGATACGCAGTATTTT
TRBJ1-3	.	.	TRBV19	CASSFGRLSSGNTIYF	TGTGCCAGTAGTTTCGGGCGGTTGAGCTCTGGAAACACCATATATTTT
TRBJ2-5	.	TRBD2	TRBV28	CASSFGLAGQETQYF	TGTGCCAGCAGTTTCGGACTAGCGGGACAAGAGACCCAGTACTTC
TRBJ2-1	.	TRBD1	TRBV6-1	CASSLQDRYNEQFF	TGTGCCAGCAGTCTCCAGGACAGGTACAATGAGCAGTTCTTC
TRBJ1-1	.	.	TRBV29-1	CSVLPWNSTAFF	TGCAGCGTTCTCCCATGGAACAGTACAGCTTTCTTT
TRBJ2-1	.	.	TRBV7-2	CASSLGAEQFF	TGTGCCAGCAGCTTAGGTGCGGAGCAGTTCTTC
TRBJ2-1	.	.	TRBV29-1	CSVDVSPSSYNEQFF	TGCAGCGTTGACGTATCCCCGAGCTCCTACAATGAGCAGTTCTTC
TRBJ2-7	.	TRBD2	TRBV18	CASSPLAGVYEQYF	TGTGCCAGCTCACCGTTAGCGGGAGTCTACGAGCAGTACTTC
TRBJ1-1	.	.	TRBV5-8	CASSSAYTGRYDTEAFF	TGTGCCAGCAGCTCCGCCTACACGGGGAGGTATGACACTGAAGCTTTCTTT
TRBJ2-3	.	.	TRBV2	CASSEGGGPRWDTQYF	TGTGCCAGCAGTGAAGGGGGCGGGCCCCGTTGGGATACGCAGTATTTT
TRBJ1-1	.	.	TRBV6-1	CATLGRDNTEAFF	TGTGCCACCCTCGGGCGGGATAACACTGAAGCTTTCTTT
TRBJ1-2	.	.	TRBV19	CASSIVVGGALGYGYTF	TGTGCCAGTAGTATAGTGGTTGGAGGAGCCTTGGGCTATGGCTACACCTTC
TRBJ1-2	.	TRBD1	TRBV28	CASSPSDRVGYGYTF	TGTGCCAGCAGTCCGTCAGACAGGGTGGGCTATGGCTACACCTTC